Listed below are T cell receptor beta chains from one sample, sequenced in a study of response to subunit inactivated influenza vaccine. TCRdb fed the RT-PCR reads into MiXCR, producing one record per CDR3 protein. The sample lists about 650,000 distinct CDR3 sequences; about 15% were seen once. This specimen consisted of PBMCs from blood, obtained 11 to 12 days after vaccination. The receptor source for this set is a man over 45 who received an inactivated influenza vaccine. Each CDR3 is given with its conserved first and last residue. Fields, in order: V gene, clone size, D gene, J gene, CDR3 protein, CDR3 DNA. A D gene is named only where the DNA matches it firmly. Some rows have no size entry. The others give once, few or many, or a class for an expanded clone.

v_call: TRBV5-6; clone_size: few; d_call: TRBD1; j_call: TRBJ1-1; cdr3_aa: CASSRTGGTREAFF; cdr3_nt: TGTGCCAGCAGCCGTACAGGGGGAACCCGTGAAGCTTTCTTT
v_call: TRBV7-9; clone_size: few; d_call: TRBD1; j_call: TRBJ2-1; cdr3_aa: CASSLGQGFNEQFF; cdr3_nt: TGTGCCAGCAGCTTGGGACAGGGGTTCAATGAGCAGTTCTTC
v_call: TRBV12-3/TRBV12-4; clone_size: -; d_call: -; j_call: TRBJ1-6; cdr3_aa: CASSPDMSNSPLHF; cdr3_nt: TGTGCCAGCAGTCCCGATATGAGTAATTCACCCCTCCACTTT
v_call: TRBV12-3/TRBV12-4; clone_size: -; d_call: TRBD2; j_call: TRBJ2-7; cdr3_aa: CASSKRGGSSYEQYF; cdr3_nt: TGTGCCAGCAGCAAACGCGGGGGTAGCTCCTACGAGCAGTACTTC
v_call: TRBV19; clone_size: -; d_call: -; j_call: TRBJ1-1; cdr3_aa: CASTQGEDTEAFF; cdr3_nt: TGTGCCAGTACGCAGGGTGAGGACACTGAAGCTTTCTTT
v_call: TRBV20-1; clone_size: -; d_call: TRBD2; j_call: TRBJ2-2; cdr3_aa: CSARDQKRELSTGELFF; cdr3_nt: TGCAGTGCTAGAGATCAGAAGCGGGAGTTGAGCACCGGGGAGCTGTTTTTT
v_call: TRBV5-1; clone_size: -; d_call: TRBD2; j_call: TRBJ2-7; cdr3_aa: CASSQSTSGRAYEQYF; cdr3_nt: TGCGCCAGCAGCCAATCGACTAGCGGGAGGGCGTACGAGCAGTACTTC
v_call: TRBV4-1; clone_size: many; d_call: -; j_call: TRBJ1-5; cdr3_aa: CASSQRDNQPQHF; cdr3_nt: TGCGCCAGCAGCCAACGAGACAATCAGCCCCAGCATTTT
v_call: TRBV5-1; clone_size: many; d_call: -; j_call: TRBJ2-1; cdr3_aa: CASSPGDNEQFF; cdr3_nt: TGCGCCAGCAGCCCGGGAGACAATGAGCAGTTCTTC
v_call: TRBV6-4; clone_size: -; d_call: TRBD1; j_call: TRBJ1-1; cdr3_aa: CASRLDRVNTEAFF; cdr3_nt: TGTGCCAGCAGGCTCGACAGGGTGAACACTGAAGCTTTCTTT
v_call: TRBV5-6; clone_size: few; d_call: TRBD1; j_call: TRBJ2-3; cdr3_aa: CASSWAGTGGFLRAQYF; cdr3_nt: TGTGCCAGCAGCTGGGCCGGGACAGGGGGCTTTTTGCGTGCGCAGTATTTT
v_call: TRBV7-2; clone_size: few; d_call: TRBD2; j_call: TRBJ2-5; cdr3_aa: CASRREGRQETQYF; cdr3_nt: TGTGCCAGCAGGCGGGAGGGACGGCAAGAGACCCAGTACTTC
v_call: TRBV25-1; clone_size: -; d_call: -; j_call: TRBJ2-5; cdr3_aa: CASGSEETQYF; cdr3_nt: TGTGCCAGCGGATCAGAGGAGACCCAGTACTTC
v_call: TRBV5-1; clone_size: few; d_call: -; j_call: TRBJ1-1; cdr3_aa: CASSLVYRENTEAFF; cdr3_nt: TGCGCCAGCAGCTTGGTATACAGGGAGAACACTGAAGCTTTCTTT
v_call: TRBV12-3/TRBV12-4; clone_size: few; d_call: -; j_call: TRBJ2-3; cdr3_aa: CASSLRGATRDTQYF; cdr3_nt: TGTGCCAGCAGTTTGCGCGGGGCCACCCGAGATACGCAGTATTTT
v_call: TRBV24-1; clone_size: -; d_call: TRBD1; j_call: TRBJ2-1; cdr3_aa: CATSDNGQGGNEQFF; cdr3_nt: TGTGCCACCAGTGATAACGGACAGGGTGGTAATGAGCAGTTCTTC
v_call: TRBV10-3; clone_size: few; d_call: TRBD1; j_call: TRBJ2-5; cdr3_aa: CAISKRTGGMETQYF; cdr3_nt: TGTGCCATCAGCAAACGGACAGGGGGGATGGAGACCCAGTACTTC
v_call: TRBV7-6; clone_size: -; d_call: -; j_call: TRBJ2-7; cdr3_aa: CASRPIREQYF; cdr3_nt: TGTGCCAGCAGACCAATTAGAGAGCAGTACTTC
v_call: TRBV4-2; clone_size: -; d_call: -; j_call: TRBJ2-6; cdr3_aa: CASSQTGVSGANVLTF; cdr3_nt: TGTGCCAGCAGCCAAACGGGAGTCTCTGGGGCCAACGTCCTGACTTTC
v_call: TRBV3-1; clone_size: -; d_call: -; j_call: TRBJ1-2; cdr3_aa: CASSQWGRAGGFDYGYTF; cdr3_nt: TGTGCCAGCAGCCAGTGGGGCAGGGCCGGCGGTTTCGACTATGGCTACACCTTC
v_call: TRBV29-1; clone_size: few; d_call: -; j_call: TRBJ1-5; cdr3_aa: CSVSPGKDQPQHF; cdr3_nt: TGCAGCGTTAGTCCGGGAAAGGATCAGCCCCAGCATTTT
v_call: TRBV20-1; clone_size: few; d_call: -; j_call: TRBJ2-1; cdr3_aa: CSAFGTYNEQFF; cdr3_nt: TGCAGTGCTTTCGGGACCTACAATGAGCAGTTCTTC
v_call: TRBV5-1; clone_size: many; d_call: TRBD2; j_call: TRBJ2-5; cdr3_aa: CASSLGLAGVGETQYF; cdr3_nt: TGCGCCAGCAGCCTAGGACTAGCGGGAGTCGGGGAGACCCAGTACTTC
v_call: TRBV7-2; clone_size: -; d_call: -; j_call: TRBJ2-7; cdr3_aa: CASSFRFDFAGGYEQYF; cdr3_nt: TGTGCCAGCAGCTTCCGCTTCGACTTCGCAGGCGGGTACGAGCAGTACTTC
v_call: TRBV2; clone_size: -; d_call: TRBD1; j_call: TRBJ1-2; cdr3_aa: CASIRDSAPNYGYTF; cdr3_nt: TGTGCCAGCATCCGGGACAGTGCTCCTAACTATGGCTACACCTTC
v_call: TRBV5-1; clone_size: few; d_call: -; j_call: TRBJ1-1; cdr3_aa: CASSSWGGDTEAFF; cdr3_nt: TGCGCCAGCTCCAGCTGGGGGGGCGACACTGAAGCTTTCTTT
v_call: TRBV11-2; clone_size: -; d_call: TRBD2; j_call: TRBJ2-3; cdr3_aa: CASSHQGLATTDTQYF; cdr3_nt: TGTGCCAGCAGCCACCAGGGACTAGCAACCACAGATACGCAGTATTTT
v_call: TRBV10-3; clone_size: few; d_call: TRBD2; j_call: TRBJ2-1; cdr3_aa: CAISPGTSHNEQFF; cdr3_nt: TGTGCCATCAGCCCCGGGACTAGTCACAATGAGCAGTTCTTC
v_call: TRBV4-3; clone_size: -; d_call: -; j_call: TRBJ2-5; cdr3_aa: CASSQDGPGVQETQYF; cdr3_nt: TGCGCCAGCAGCCAAGATGGTCCAGGGGTACAAGAGACCCAGTACTTC
v_call: TRBV5-1; clone_size: -; d_call: TRBD2; j_call: TRBJ2-1; cdr3_aa: CASSLLAGRGLNEQFF; cdr3_nt: TGCGCCAGCAGCTTATTAGCGGGCCGAGGCCTCAATGAGCAGTTCTTC
v_call: TRBV11-2; clone_size: -; d_call: -; j_call: TRBJ2-1; cdr3_aa: CASSLDAGNEQFF; cdr3_nt: TGTGCCAGCAGCTTAGATGCGGGAAATGAGCAGTTCTTC
v_call: TRBV10-3; clone_size: -; d_call: TRBD1; j_call: TRBJ1-4; cdr3_aa: CATRQGGANEKLFF; cdr3_nt: TGTGCCACACGACAGGGTGGTGCGAATGAAAAACTGTTTTTT
v_call: TRBV4-2; clone_size: -; d_call: TRBD2; j_call: TRBJ2-5; cdr3_aa: CARSQGLAEETQYF; cdr3_nt: TGTGCCAGGAGCCAAGGGCTAGCGGAAGAGACCCAGTACTTC
v_call: TRBV24-1; clone_size: few; d_call: TRBD1; j_call: TRBJ2-3; cdr3_aa: CATSDPGQGVDTQYF; cdr3_nt: TGTGCCACCAGTGACCCGGGACAGGGGGTCGATACGCAGTATTTT
v_call: TRBV19; clone_size: few; d_call: -; j_call: TRBJ2-7; cdr3_aa: CASSFTARTYEQYF; cdr3_nt: TGTGCCAGTAGTTTTACAGCGCGAACCTACGAGCAGTACTTC
v_call: TRBV7-6; clone_size: -; d_call: TRBD1; j_call: TRBJ2-2; cdr3_aa: CASSLVSGTGSTGELFF; cdr3_nt: TGTGCCAGCAGCTTAGTATCGGGGACAGGGTCCACCGGGGAGCTGTTTTTT